The source of this T cell receptor beta chain is a study of blood T cell repertoires in COVID-19. At the level of the study: Researchers got acute and convalescent COVID-19 samples from the United States, Italy and Spain.

Method: immunoSEQ multiplex PCR; TCRdb's copy keeps in-frame clones and lacks some. This table has 450,000 or so clones, roughly 90% appearing once. The CDR3 is made up of 15 amino acids. V trimming: 4 bases; J trimming: 1 base; junction bases outside the gene matches: 7. The germline gives CDR1 SGHNT, CDR2 YYREEE (reference sequence). Recruited during active infection, patients (from Seattle) were subsequently followed longitudinally. This TCR derives from a man between 18 and 35 years old with COVID-19, enrolled during active disease. Material: peripheral blood. The rearrangement joins TRBV5-4 to TRBJ1-1; 7 bases are a match to TRBD1. This CDR3 reads CASSLTGQANTEAFF. CDR3 DNA sequence: TGTGCCAGCAGCCTAACCGGACAGGCGAACACTGAAGCTTTCTTT.